The entry below gives a single TCR beta chain sequence along with its context. The length of the CDR3 is 14 residues. Germline CDR1 and CDR2: LGHDT and YNNKEL (reference sequence). Trimming cost V 2 bases and J 2 bases, with 9 bases left between them. Profiled with immunoSEQ multiplex PCR; TCRdb holds only in-frame clones, not every one. The sample records roughly 250,000 clones, 65% to 80% being singletons. This sample is drawn from a study of blood T cell repertoires in COVID-19. J is TRBJ1-1 and V is TRBV3-1 (or the pseudogene TRBV3-2); D not resolved. The sample comprised peripheral blood. The clonotype originates from a woman aged 40 to 55 with active or convalescent COVID-19. Here the CDR3 reads CASSQIGGNTEAFF. For the CDR3, the DNA is TGTGCCAGCAGCCAAATCGGCGGAAACACTGAAGCTTTCTTT.